These 21 T cell receptor beta chains originate from one sample sequenced in a study of breast tumors, draining lymph nodes, adjacent tissues. TCRdb processed the multiplex PCR reads anew with MiXCR; each CDR3 protein has one entry. The sample lists 5,000 to 7,500 distinct CDR3 sequences; over 40% were seen once. The material sequenced was tumor-adjacent breast tissue. These receptors were collected from a female donor with breast cancer. Some clones in this sample may be carry-over from other donors' samples.

Many counts were recorded for this clonotype. This rearrangement joins TRBV10-3 to TRBJ1-5; the D is unclear. The CDR3 spans 14 residues. V was shortened by 5 bases and J by 4 bases, with 12 bases between the two germline ends. Germline loops: CDR1 ENHRY, CDR2 SYGVKD. As DNA, the CDR3 is TGTGCCATCAGTCGGGGTTTGGGGAATCAGCCCCAGCATTTT. It is translated as CAISRGLGNQPQHF.

Many counts were recorded for this clonotype. The chain links TRBV28 to TRBJ2-7; D not resolved. The CDR3 is 15 amino acids. V lost 1 base to trimming and J lost 4 bases, with 14 bases between them. CDR1 and CDR2 (germline): MDHEN, SYDVKM. Here the CDR3 reads CASSLSGLGIYEQYF. For the CDR3, the DNA is TGTGCCAGCAGTTTATCCGGGTTGGGGATTTACGAGCAGTACTTC.

By share of the sample, this clonotype is medium-sized. The chain combines TRBV20-1 with TRBJ2-7; D remains ambiguous. The CDR3 runs to 12 residues. CDR1 DFQATT and CDR2 SNEGSKA come from the germline V gene (reference sequence). V lost 3 bases to trimming and J lost 5 bases, with 11 bases between them. In DNA form, the CDR3 reads TGCAGTGCTAGCCCCCAACGGGACGAGCAGTACTTC. This encodes CSASPQRDEQYF.

The DNA of the CDR3 is TGTGCCATCAGTGAATCCGGGGGCAGGGGGGGCAGGGACAATGAGCAGTTCTTC. Its protein is CAISESGGRGGRDNEQFF. The chain combines TRBV10-3 with TRBJ2-1; D is perhaps TRBD1 or TRBD2 (7 bases each). V shed 3 bases and J shed 5 bases, with 23 bases lying between them. Germline V lookup: CDR1 ENHRY, CDR2 SYGVKD. The CDR3 spans 18 residues.

The rearrangement uses TRBV12-3 or TRBV12-4 and TRBJ1-1; D is uncertain. Trimming removed 9 bases at V and 2 bases at J, with 7 bases between. The CDR3 runs to 11 residues. In DNA, the CDR3 is TGTGCCAGTCGACACAACACTGAAGCTTTCTTT. As protein: CASRHNTEAFF.

This clonotype was observed at least ten times. V gene TRBV5-1 combines with J gene TRBJ2-3; D is ambiguous. V was shortened by 1 base and J by 4 bases, with 13 bases between the two germline ends. Germline CDR1 reads SGHRS; CDR2 reads YFSETQ. This CDR3 region has 15 residues. CDR3 sequence: CASSLLGIGADTQYF. CDR3 DNA: TGCGCCAGCAGCTTGCTAGGGATCGGCGCAGATACGCAGTATTTT.

This clonotype was counted ten times or more. The chain carries TRBV15 and TRBJ1-5; D gene unclear. CDR3 length: 15 amino acids. V was trimmed by 0 bases and J by 1 base, leaving 7 bases between them. The germline CDR1 and CDR2 sequences are LNHNV and YYDKDF (reference sequence). CDR3 in amino acids: CATSRDPGSNQPQHF. The CDR3 DNA sequence: TGTGCCACCAGCAGAGATCCCGGGAGCAATCAGCCCCAGCATTTT.

Within the sample, this clonotype is medium-sized. CDR3 residues: CAWKGLAGGFEQFF. CDR3 sequence (DNA): TGTGCCTGGAAGGGACTAGCGGGAGGGTTTGAGCAGTTCTTC. The chain uses TRBV30 and TRBJ2-1; 16 nucleotides align to TRBD2. J was trimmed by 9 bases and V by 4 bases; bases with no gene match: 3. Germline V gives CDR1 GTSNPN, CDR2 SVGIG (reference sequence). CDR3 size: 14 residues.

The chain has TRBV4-1 and TRBJ2-7; D may be TRBD1 or TRBD2 (7 bases each). Germline-derived CDR1 and CDR2 are MGHRA and YSYEKL. Trimming removed 4 bases at V and 5 bases at J, with 21 bases between. This CDR3 has 16 residues. CDR3 bases: TGCGCCAGCAGCCTTGGCCTAGCGGAGGGGGCGGACGAGCAGTACTTC. This encodes CASSLGLAEGADEQYF.

By share of the sample, this clonotype is medium-sized (0.01 to 0.1%). This chain joins TRBV11-1 and TRBJ2-7; D uncertain. V lost 6 bases and J 3 bases, leaving 12 bases between the germline ends. CDR1 and CDR2 from the germline V gene are SGHAT and FQDESV (reference sequence). The CDR3 has 13 amino acids. CDR3 region: CASSRGGDYEQYF. The DNA of the CDR3 is TGTGCCAGCAGTCGCGGTGGCGACTACGAGCAGTACTTC.

On this clonotype: At one end the junction does not follow the germline gene, possibly because of a read error. The DNA of the CDR3 is TGCGTCAGCACCCCAGCGGGAGAGTCCTACAATAAGCAGTCCTTC. Its protein is CVSTPAGESYNKQSF. The chain uses TRBV5-1 and TRBJ2-1, with TRBD2 identical over 8 bases. Germline-derived CDR1 and CDR2 are SGHRS and YFSETQ. CDR3 length equals 15 residues.

This clonotype has at least ten counts. A much more abundant neighbour one base away suggests this may be a read error. Because it lacks the conserved phenylalanine or tryptophan at the end, this CDR3 is likely a read error. V usage is TRBV24-1 and J usage is TRBJ2-3, with D possibly matching TRBD2 (7 bases). The V and J ends lost 5 bases and 0 bases respectively, with 14 bases between them. The CDR3 has 16 residues. CDR1 and CDR2 (germline): KGHDR, SFDVKD. The CDR3 region is CATSASRGGSTDTQYS. CDR3 bases: TGTGCCACCAGTGCCTCAAGGGGGGGGAGCACAGATACGCAGTATTCT.

This clonotype appeared many times. The chain's CDR3 is CASSDRQDRETQYF. The DNA of the CDR3 is TGTGCCAGCAGCGACCGCCAGGATCGAGAGACCCAGTACTTC. This chain uses TRBV7-2 with TRBJ2-5; D gene unclear. Per germline, CDR1 SGHTA and CDR2 FQGNSA. Trimming shortened V by 5 bases and J by 4 bases, and 14 bases separated the two germline ends. The CDR3 extends over 14 amino acids.

The gene calls are TRBV19 and TRBJ2-7, with D possibly TRBD1 on 6 matching bases. V dropped 3 bases and J dropped 3 bases, with 9 bases sitting between them. The CDR3 has 13 residues. Germline lookup yields CDR1 LNHDA and CDR2 SQIVND (reference sequence). The CDR3 DNA reads TGTGCCAGTAGTATGAGCAGGGGCTACGAGCAGTACTTC. This encodes CASSMSRGYEQYF. Based on the CDR3 plus reference TRBV19 and TRBJ2-7, the full variable domain is DGGITQSPKYLFRKEGQNVTLSCEQNLNHDAMYWYRQDPGQGLRLIYYSQIVNDFQKGDIAEGYSVSREKKESFPLTVTSAQKNPTAFYLCASSMSRGYEQYFGPGTRLTVT.

Only one count was recorded for this clonotype. The gene calls are TRBV3-1 and TRBJ2-7, with no clear D. The V gene lost 4 bases and the J gene lost 2 bases, with 3 bases spanning the gap. Germline lookup yields CDR1 LGHDT and CDR2 YNNKEL (reference sequence). The CDR3 covers 11 residues. CDR3 protein: CASSRAYEQYF. The DNA of the CDR3 is TGTGCCAGCAGCCGAGCCTACGAGCAGTACTTC.

J is TRBJ2-1 and V is TRBV5-1; no clear D gene. V lost 0 bases and J lost 9, with 7 bases in between. The CDR3 sequence is 12 residues long. Germline CDR1 reads SGHRS; CDR2 reads YFSETQ. CDR3: CASSLGLSEQFF. The CDR3, as DNA: TGCGCCAGCAGCTTGGGGCTCAGTGAGCAGTTCTTC.

This clonotype is judged medium-sized. The V call is TRBV2, the J call TRBJ2-1; D unclear. Germline lookup yields CDR1 SNHLY and CDR2 FYNNEI. The CDR3 length is 14 residues. V was clipped by 3 bases and J by 1 base, with 7 bases between them. The CDR3, as DNA: TGTGCCAGCAGTGACATGGCTTCCTACAATGAGCAGTTCTTC. It encodes CASSDMASYNEQFF.

By share of the sample, this clonotype is medium-sized. The chain couples TRBV7-9 to TRBJ1-6; weak D call: TRBD1 (5 bases). CDR3 length equals 14 residues. Germline V lookup: CDR1 SEHNR, CDR2 FQNEAQ (reference sequence). Trimming took off 1 base at V and 5 bases at J, with 6 bases between the two ends. CDR3 DNA sequence: TGTGCCAGCAGCTTAGGACAGCATAATTCACCCCTCCACTTT. The encoded protein is CASSLGQHNSPLHF.

This clonotype was counted a few times. V and J are TRBV30 and TRBJ2-1; possible D gene TRBD2, 6 bases. Trimming removed 1 base at V and 1 base at J, with 8 bases between. Germline CDR1 and CDR2: GTSNPN and SVGIG (reference sequence). The CDR3 is made up of 14 amino acids. CDR3 coding DNA: TGTGCCTGGAGTGCCGGAGGGTCCTACAATGAGCAGTTCTTC. Amino acid sequence: CAWSAGGSYNEQFF.

This clonotype has ten or more counts. The gene calls are TRBV18 and TRBJ2-1; D is ambiguous. Trimming took 4 bases from V and 5 from J, leaving 15 bases between them. Germline values: CDR1 KGHSH, CDR2 LQKENI. The CDR3 loop spans 15 amino acids. The CDR3 reads CASSLRAESHNEQFF. The DNA of the CDR3 is TGTGCCAGCTCACTCCGGGCAGAATCTCACAATGAGCAGTTCTTC.

This clonotype is medium-sized. The chain joins TRBV20-1 to TRBJ1-2; 8 bases align to TRBD1. The CDR3 consists of 14 residues. The junction had 8 bases not matched to a gene; V was cut back by 0 bases and J by 8 bases. Per germline, CDR1 DFQATT and CDR2 SNEGSKA (reference sequence). The CDR3 nucleotides read TGCAGTGCTAGAGATCGACAGGGGCAGGGAGGCTACACCTTC. This sequence encodes CSARDRQGQGGYTF.